This T cell receptor (beta chain) is drawn from a study of control samples from healthy donors and cancer patients. TCRdb's table, derived via immunoSEQ multiplex PCR, lists solely in-frame clones and lacks some. The sample records about 230,000 clones, over 75% being singletons. The V end lost 0 bases, the J end lost 6 bases, and 15 bases lay between the germline ends. The CDR3 contains 15 residues. CDR1 and CDR2 (germline): SGHRS, YFSETQ. This chain uses TRBV5-1 with TRBJ1-2; tentative D call: TRBD1 (6 bases). This TCR derives from a woman aged 55-75 years with lung cancer. Sequenced: PBMCs. The CDR3 sequence: CASSLGAGGVDGYTF. As DNA, the CDR3 is TGCGCCAGCAGCTTGGGAGCTGGGGGCGTTGATGGCTACACCTTC.